This T cell receptor (beta chain) was captured by sequencing in a study of blood T cells in healthy people across ages. Study overall: Through template switching, about one barcoded beta molecule was captured per two T cells, as measured in model experiments.

The CDR3 is made up of 13 amino acids. Germline lookup yields CDR1 MNHEY and CDR2 SVGAGI. In regard to this clonotype: Given a much more abundant clone one base away, this may be a read error.

A minimum of 6 micrograms of total RNA was extracted per sample. Primers used in a second PCR of roughly 7 to 12 cycles were a sample-barcoded 5' primer and a J-beta primer mix. The template-switch adaptor was a 5' adaptor with 12 random nucleotides. It tagged each cDNA molecule. TCRdb ran MiXCR on the 5' RACE reads and lists one entry per CDR3 protein. The data hold around 1,500,000 distinct CDR3 sequences, with roughly 27% observed a single time. This chain uses TRBV6-5 with TRBJ2-7, with a possible D match to TRBD2 (7 bases). Sequenced material: blood. The source of this sequence is a young woman in good health. The CDR3 here is CASSGGWDYEQHF. The CDR3 DNA reads as TGTGCCAGCTCGGGGGGCTGGGACTACGAGCAGCACTTC.